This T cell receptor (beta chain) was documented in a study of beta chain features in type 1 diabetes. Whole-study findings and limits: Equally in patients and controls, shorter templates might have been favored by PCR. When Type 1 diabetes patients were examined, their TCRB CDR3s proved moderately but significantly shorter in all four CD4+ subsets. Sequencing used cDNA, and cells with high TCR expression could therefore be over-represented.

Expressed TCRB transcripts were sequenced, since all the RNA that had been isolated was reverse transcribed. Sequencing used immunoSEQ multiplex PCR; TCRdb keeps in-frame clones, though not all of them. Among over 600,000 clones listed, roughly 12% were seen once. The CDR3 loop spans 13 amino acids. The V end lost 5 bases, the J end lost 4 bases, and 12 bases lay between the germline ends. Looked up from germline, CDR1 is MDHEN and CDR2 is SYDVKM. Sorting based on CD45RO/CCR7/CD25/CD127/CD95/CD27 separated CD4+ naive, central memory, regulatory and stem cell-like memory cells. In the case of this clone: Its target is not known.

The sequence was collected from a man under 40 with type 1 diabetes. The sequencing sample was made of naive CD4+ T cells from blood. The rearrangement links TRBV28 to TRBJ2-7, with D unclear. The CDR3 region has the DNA TGTGCCAGCAGTACAGAACCATTTTACGAGCAGTACTTC. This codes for CASSTEPFYEQYF.